This passage covers 10 T cell receptor beta chains from one sample sequenced in a study of T cells in Graves' hyperthyroidism and ophthalmopathy. Authors of the study amplified TCR beta CDR3 regions from RNA transcripts. An initial round of RT-PCR targeting the TCR CDR3 relied on the HTBI primer set. MiXCR was run by TCRdb on the multiplex PCR reads, yielding one entry per CDR3 protein. Of under 350,000 distinct CDR3 sequences in the sample, 12% to 15% are singletons; the top ten hold approximately 35%. What was sequenced was blood. The receptors shown here come from a woman between 40 and 50 years old with Graves' ophthalmopathy.

This clonotype has a single count. The chain carries TRBV27 and TRBJ2-7; 9 bases map to TRBD1. There are 16 residues in the CDR3. Germline V lookup: CDR1 MNHEY, CDR2 SMNVEV (reference sequence). The V segment lost 4 bases and the J segment 1 base; nucleotides outside the gene matches: 8. CDR3 protein: CASSYGQGSGSYEQYF. The CDR3, as DNA: TGTGCCAGCAGTTACGGACAGGGGAGTGGGTCCTACGAGCAGTACTTC.

This clonotype showed up many times. The V call is TRBV5-1, the J call TRBJ2-2, with TRBD1 identical over 9 bases. CDR1 and CDR2 (germline): SGHRS, YFSETQ. Trimming cost V 6 bases and J 5 bases; bases outside gene matches: 11. This CDR3 is 16 amino acids long. The DNA for the CDR3 is TGCGCCAGCACTCCCCGTGGGACAGGGCGAACCGGGGAGCTGTTTTTT. Amino acid sequence: CASTPRGTGRTGELFF.

The sample holds many counts of this clonotype. The rearrangement uses TRBV3-1 and TRBJ1-1, with D uncertain. This CDR3 has 13 amino acids. V lost 0 bases to trimming and J lost 4 bases, with 6 bases between them. Germline V CDR1 and CDR2: LGHDT, YNNKEL (reference sequence). Here the CDR3 reads CASSQEFVTEAFF. As DNA, the CDR3 is TGTGCCAGCAGCCAAGAATTTGTCACTGAAGCTTTCTTT.

This clonotype has a count of ten or more. The chain combines TRBV7-2 with TRBJ1-2; 8 positions match TRBD1. CDR1 and CDR2 from the germline V gene are SGHTA and FQGNSA. The trim removed 5 bases at V and 2 bases at J, leaving 7 bases unmatched. The CDR3 runs to 15 residues. The CDR3 spells CASSRGGQGNYGYTF. The CDR3 nucleotides read TGTGCCAGCAGCCGTGGCGGACAGGGCAACTATGGCTACACCTTC.

At least ten counts were recorded for this clonotype. The chain links TRBV28 to TRBJ2-1, with 7 bases matching TRBD2. Germline assignment: CDR1 MDHEN and CDR2 SYDVKM. This CDR3 has 13 amino acids. J was trimmed by 7 bases and V by 6 bases; bases with no gene match: 6. CDR3 amino acids: CASRFAGVNEQFF. The CDR3 DNA sequence: TGTGCCAGCAGATTTGCGGGAGTTAATGAGCAGTTCTTC.

This clonotype came up many times. The chain couples TRBV12-3 or TRBV12-4 to TRBJ1-5, with D possibly TRBD1 on 6 matching bases. The ends were cut back, 5 bases at V and 5 bases at J, with 16 bases in the middle. The CDR3 covers 15 residues. The CDR3 nucleotides are TGTGCCAGCAGTCAAGGGGGGACGCTGTATCAGCCCCAGCATTTT. It specifies CASSQGGTLYQPQHF.

This sequence joins TRBV5-5 and TRBJ1-2, with TRBD1 identical over 8 bases. The J segment lost 2 bases and the V segment lost 0 bases, leaving 9 bases of the junction unmatched. This CDR3 is 17 amino acids long. Germline V gives CDR1 SGHKS, CDR2 YYEKEE (reference sequence). CDR3 sequence (DNA): TGTGCCAGCAGCTTGGGCCCTGGGACAGGAAACAACTATGGCTACACCTTC. It is translated as CASSLGPGTGNNYGYTF.

This clonotype was recorded a few times. The chain has TRBV30 and TRBJ1-2; D uncertain. The CDR3 sequence is 11 residues long. Germline V gene data show CDR1 as GTSNPN and CDR2 as SVGIG (reference sequence). V was shortened by 5 bases and J by 7 bases, with 11 bases between the two germline ends. This CDR3 reads CAWQLGSGYTF. The CDR3 bases are TGTGCCTGGCAGCTAGGAAGTGGCTACACCTTC. Based on the CDR3 plus reference TRBV30 and TRBJ1-2, the full variable domain is SQTIHQWPATLVQPVGSPLSLECTVEGTSNPNLYWYRQAAGRGLQLLFYSVGIGQISSEVPQNLSASRPQDRQFILSSKKLLLSDSGFYLCAWQLGSGYTFGSGTRLTVV.

This clonotype was found a few times. J is TRBJ2-1 and V is TRBV12-3 or TRBV12-4, with D perhaps matching TRBD1 or TRBD2 (6 bases each). With 6 bases removed from V and 9 bases from J, the gap between germline ends came to 18 bases. CDR3 length: 14 amino acids. For the CDR3, the DNA is TGTGCCAGCAGGTCCTCGGGGGCCGGTATTGAGCAGTTCTTC. It encodes CASRSSGAGIEQFF.

A word on this clonotype: A much larger clone differs by one base, so this may be a read error. The chain links TRBV27 to TRBJ2-2, with 12 bases aligning to TRBD2. V shed 8 bases and J 7 bases; nucleotides not matched to a gene: 8. The CDR3 has 15 residues. From germline, CDR1 is MNHEY and CDR2 SMNVEV (reference sequence). The CDR3 sequence: CASGRTSGNVGELFF. CDR3 in DNA: TGTGCCAGCGGCCGGACTAGCGGGAACGTCGGGGAGCTGTTTTTT.